The entry below describes one T cell receptor (beta chain). Here immunoSEQ multiplex PCR was the method, and the copy in TCRdb shows in-frame clones only, minus some. The sample includes roughly 120,000 clones, about 94% seen only once; the top ten take more than 2%. These data belong to a study of control samples from healthy donors and cancer patients. Germline V gives CDR1 SGDLS, CDR2 YYNGEE. With V trimmed by 0 bases and J by 2 bases, 3 bases remained unmatched. This CDR3 has 16 amino acids. The specimen was blood. This rearrangement joins TRBV9 to TRBJ2-3; the match to TRBD2 covers 10 bases. The TCR was taken from a man younger than 40 in good health. CDR3 sequence: CASSVGSGGLTDTQYF. In DNA form, the CDR3 reads TGTGCCAGCAGCGTAGGTAGCGGGGGGCTCACAGATACGCAGTATTTT.